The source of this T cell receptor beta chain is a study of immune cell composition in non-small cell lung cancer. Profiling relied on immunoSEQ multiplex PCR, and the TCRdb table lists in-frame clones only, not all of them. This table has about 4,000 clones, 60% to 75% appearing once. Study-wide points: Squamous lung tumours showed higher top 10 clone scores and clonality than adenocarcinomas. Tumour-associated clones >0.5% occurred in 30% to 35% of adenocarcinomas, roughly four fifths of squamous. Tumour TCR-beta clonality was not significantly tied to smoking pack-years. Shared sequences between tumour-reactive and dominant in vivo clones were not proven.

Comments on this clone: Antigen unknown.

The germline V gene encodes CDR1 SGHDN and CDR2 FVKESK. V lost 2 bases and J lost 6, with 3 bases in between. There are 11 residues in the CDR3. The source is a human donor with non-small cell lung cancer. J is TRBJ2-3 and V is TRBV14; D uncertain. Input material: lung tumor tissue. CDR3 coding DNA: TGTGCCAGCAGCCAATTGGATACGCAGTATTTT. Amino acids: CASSQLDTQYF.